This T cell receptor beta chain emerged from a study of CD8 T cells in ankylosing spondylitis (dated by TCRdb to between 2016 and 2019). Looking at the study overall: The study profiled T cell receptor beta repertoires in healthy donors and ankylosing spondylitis patients to find disease-linked TCR variants. The full study cohort comprised 25 ankylosing spondylitis patients and over a hundred healthy donors. Peripheral blood was sampled, and synovial fluid was additionally collected from ankylosing spondylitis patients. Here is what the overall study found, with its caveats: In peripheral blood, the disease-linked clones were found at relatively low frequencies and had a CD8+ phenotype. Significant enrichment of the disease-linked clones was reported in matched synovial fluid samples from ankylosing spondylitis patients. Some motif variants had previously been reported in the synovial fluid and blood of reactive arthritis patients, which suggests shared mechanisms of disease initiation. A TCR beta motif of fewer than 10 highly homologous amino acid variants appeared characteristic of blood from ankylosing spondylitis patients.

Only a few counts were recorded for this clonotype. No antigen is known for it. Per-base qualities were not stored, and no clone one base away is much larger. Reads for this sample came from an Illumina HiSeq 2500. Quantitative 5'-RACE with molecular barcodes was the method used to prepare the TCR beta libraries. The authors' analysis ran thus. Disease-linked TCR variants were identified with a new computational method built on a probabilistic model of VDJ rearrangement. TCRdb trimmed the raw reads at Q25, called clones with MiXCR and kept productive beta chains. Rows are unified per CDR3 protein, each entry keeping the most common DNA and genes. TCRdb, not the authors, supplied the V and J calls. The sample data list fewer than 500,000 distinct CDR3 sequences, and more than 20% of these were observed just once. The top ten clones comprise about 16% of the sample. The V end loses 0 bases and the J end loses 9 bases, and a stretch of 15 bases separates them. CDR1 and CDR2, per the germline V gene, are LGHNA and YSLEER. The CDR3 holds 15 amino acids from the cysteine to the phenylalanine. Of the read, only the CDR3 DNA is kept; its 45 bases are in frame from base 1.

The sequence was collected from a male donor with ankylosing spondylitis. The V and J genes are TRBV4-3 and TRBJ1-5, with no reliable assignment of the D segment. The sequenced sample was blood, either unsorted or a sorted T cell fraction (not recorded which). This receptor carries the CDR3 CASSQDPNPRSPQHF. Here is the DNA: TGCGCCAGCAGCCAAGACCCTAACCCGAGATCGCCCCAGCATTTT.